The TCR beta chain under discussion was sequenced for a study of vaccination and CD4 T cells after COVID-19. Study-wide background: Convalescent cases comprised fewer than ten mild and one severe, all SARS-CoV-2 positive by nasal swab PCR. The stimulus for the cells was overlapping spike peptides derived from SARS-CoV-2, HCoV-NL63, HCoV-OC43 and HCoV-229E.

Points from the study as a whole: Of the reactive clones in convalescent patients, a median roughly 86% showed up only post-vaccination.

Oncomine TCR Beta short-read sequencing was applied to DNA from cultured CD4+ T cells. Researchers extracted genomic DNA from CD4+ T cells that had been cultured. TCRdb reprocessed the PCR reads via MiXCR and lists one record per CDR3 protein. The sample yields some 3,200 distinct CDR3 sequences, over 60% seen once. Germline-derived CDR1 and CDR2 are SGHAT and FQNNGV. CDR3 length equals 16 residues. V shed 4 bases and J 0 bases; nucleotides not matched to a gene: 7. Treatment here: approximately 11-day PBMC culture with coronavirus spike peptide pools or control peptides (ViraFEST assay). About this clonotype itself: The antigen is undetermined.

The source material was CD4+ T cells from blood, cultured in vitro. This sequence was found in a human donor who had recovered from COVID-19. The chain carries TRBV11-2 and TRBJ2-3, with 7 bases identical to TRBD1. This CDR3 is CASSSRQGLSTDTQYF. The DNA for the CDR3 is TGTGCCAGCAGCTCGCGACAGGGCCTCAGCACAGATACGCAGTATTTT.